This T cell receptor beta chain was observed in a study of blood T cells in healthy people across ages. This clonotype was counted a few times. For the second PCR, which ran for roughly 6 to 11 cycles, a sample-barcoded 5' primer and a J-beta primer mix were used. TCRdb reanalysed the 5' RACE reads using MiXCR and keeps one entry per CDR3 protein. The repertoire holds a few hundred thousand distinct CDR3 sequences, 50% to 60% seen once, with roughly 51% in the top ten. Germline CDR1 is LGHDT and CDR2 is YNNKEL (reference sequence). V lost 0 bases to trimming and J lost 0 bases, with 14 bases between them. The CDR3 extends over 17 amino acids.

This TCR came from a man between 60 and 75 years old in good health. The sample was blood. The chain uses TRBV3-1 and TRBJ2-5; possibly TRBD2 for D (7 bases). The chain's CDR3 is CASSQDKGGTYQETQYF. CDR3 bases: TGTGCCAGCAGCCAAGATAAGGGGGGGACGTACCAAGAGACCCAGTACTTC.